This T cell receptor (beta chain) emerged from a study of blood T cell repertoires in COVID-19. Looking at the study overall: Samples taken during acute and convalescent COVID-19 were collected in the United States, Italy and Spain. PBMCs, B-cell-depleted T cells, or T cells were the source of the cDNA or gDNA that made up the material.

Methods used by the authors: It was from reference gene primer amplification that nucleated cell counts were estimated. Using immunoSEQ multiplex PCR, the repertoire was profiled, and TCRdb retains in-frame clones only, with some absent. V, J and clone size derive from that table, while D and trimming were established from the DNA sequence. This sample has some 91,000 clones; about three quarters occur once, and the top ten carry more than 6.5%. Trimming stripped 7 bases from V and 2 bases from J, with 11 bases between. The germline V gene encodes CDR1 KGHSH and CDR2 LQKENI. The CDR3 consists of 13 residues.

This chain joins TRBV18 and TRBJ1-1; D not resolved. The sequence derives from a man between 65 and 85 years old with acute or convalescent COVID-19. Sequenced: peripheral blood. The CDR3 spells CASFPNLNTEAFF. The CDR3 region has the DNA TGTGCCAGCTTTCCCAACCTAAACACTGAAGCTTTCTTT.